The 27 T cell receptor beta chains below all came from one sample that was sequenced in a study of CD8 T cells in ankylosing spondylitis. TCRdb itself ran the 5' RACE reads through MiXCR, one entry per CDR3 protein. Of about 180,000 distinct CDR3 sequences listed, 9.8% are singletons. The sequenced sample consisted of blood, either unsorted or a sorted T cell fraction (not recorded which). These receptors all come from a female donor with ankylosing spondylitis or in good health (not recorded which).

This clonotype has just a few counts. V usage is TRBV6-2 or TRBV6-3 and J usage is TRBJ2-1; no firm D call. Trimming cost V 4 bases and J 10 bases, with 11 bases left between them. In germline, CDR1 is MNHEY, CDR2 SVGEGT. The CDR3 contains 12 residues. The CDR3 bases are TGTGCCAGCAGTTCCAATCTCGGGGAGCAGTTCTTC. Encoded protein: CASSSNLGEQFF.

V usage is TRBV12-3 or TRBV12-4 and J usage is TRBJ1-1; perhaps TRBD1 as D (6 bases). CDR3 length: 13 residues. V lost 3 bases and J lost 7, with 12 bases in between. The chain's CDR3 is CASSFQGQNEAFF. The CDR3 DNA reads as TGTGCCAGCAGTTTTCAGGGGCAAAATGAAGCTTTCTTT.

This clonotype was seen a few times. The V call is TRBV20-1, the J call TRBJ2-1; a possible D gene is TRBD1 (6 bases). V was shortened by 6 bases and J by 10 bases, with 19 bases between the two germline ends. CDR3 length: 13 residues. Germline assignment: CDR1 DFQATT and CDR2 SNEGSKA (reference sequence). The CDR3 coding sequence is TGCAGTGCCTGGGCAGGGGCCAGGAGGGAGCAGTTCTTC. This gives the protein CSAWAGARREQFF.

The gene calls are TRBV19 and TRBJ2-1; a possible D gene is TRBD2 (6 bases). CDR1 LNHDA and CDR2 SQIVND come from the germline V gene (reference sequence). This CDR3 has 17 amino acids. V was trimmed by 5 bases and J by 2 bases, leaving 19 bases between them. CDR3 amino acids: CASSFRSGGGAYNEQFF. The DNA of the CDR3 is TGTGCCAGTAGTTTCCGTAGCGGTGGTGGGGCCTACAATGAGCAGTTCTTC. Drawing the rest from reference TRBV19 and TRBJ2-1, the complete variable domain is DGGITQSPKYLFRKEGQNVTLSCEQNLNHDAMYWYRQDPGQGLRLIYYSQIVNDFQKGDIAEGYSVSREKKESFPLTVTSAQKNPTAFYLCASSFRSGGGAYNEQFFGPGTRLTVL.

The chain employs TRBV6-2 or TRBV6-3 and TRBJ2-5; the match to TRBD2 covers 10 bases. This CDR3 region has 14 residues. Trimming cost V 5 bases and J 5 bases; bases outside gene matches: 5. Germline V CDR1 and CDR2: MNHEY, SVGEGT. The CDR3 nucleotides are TGTGCCAGCAGTAGGGGACTAGCGCGGGAGACCCAGTACTTC. Protein sequence: CASSRGLARETQYF.

This clonotype has ten or more counts. The chain employs TRBV10-3 and TRBJ1-5, with D hard to call. CDR3 size: 14 residues. Germline-derived CDR1 and CDR2 are ENHRY and SYGVKD. V gave up 3 bases and J gave up 1 base, with 7 bases separating them. The CDR3 coding sequence is TGTGCCATCAGTGACCACGGGAGCAATCAGCCCCAGCATTTT. This translates into CAISDHGSNQPQHF.

This sequence joins TRBV25-1 and TRBJ1-2; D remains unclear. The V end was cut by 6 bases, the J end by 4 bases, with 9 bases between. The CDR3 spans 12 residues. The germline CDR1 and CDR2 sequences are MGHDK and SYGVNS. The CDR3 DNA reads TGTGCCAGCAGACCAGACGGCTATGGCTACACCTTC. Its translation: CASRPDGYGYTF.

CDR3 nucleotide sequence: TGTGCCAGCAGCCAAGGTGGGAATGAAGCTTTCTTT. Protein: CASSQGGNEAFF. The chain uses TRBV14 and TRBJ1-1; D uncertain. V dropped 1 base and J dropped 7 bases, with 7 bases sitting between them. Germline values: CDR1 SGHDN, CDR2 FVKESK. CDR3 size: 12 residues.

This rearrangement joins TRBV5-8 to TRBJ2-2, with TRBD2 identical over 13 bases. Looked up from germline, CDR1 is SGHTS and CDR2 is YDEGEE. The junction had 6 bases not matched to a gene; V was cut back by 5 bases and J by 8 bases. The CDR3 runs 15 residues. DNA of the CDR3: TGTGCCAGCAGAAGGACTAGCGGGAGCAGAGGGGAGCTGTTTTTT. It codes for CASRRTSGSRGELFF.

The J gene is TRBJ2-1, the V gene TRBV20-1; D remains unclear. Trimming took 0 bases from V and 3 from J, leaving 21 bases between them. The CDR3 length is 18 residues. CDR1 DFQATT and CDR2 SNEGSKA come from the germline V gene (reference sequence). The CDR3 protein is CSARDRFTRNAFYNEQFF. CDR3 sequence (DNA): TGCAGTGCTAGAGATCGTTTTACCCGGAACGCATTCTACAATGAGCAGTTCTTC.

The chain carries TRBV6-1 and TRBJ2-7; TRBD2 matches at 10 bases. The CDR3 is 16 amino acids. CDR1 and CDR2 from the germline V gene are MNHNS and SASEGT. Trimming removed 2 bases from V and 7 bases from J; junction bases left unmatched: 11. CDR3 nucleotides: TGTGCCAGCAGTGAATACCTAGCGGGAGTACATCAGGAGCAGTACTTC. Amino acid sequence: CASSEYLAGVHQEQYF.

This clonotype has a count of ten or more. The V and J genes are TRBV4-3 and TRBJ2-1; 7 nucleotides line up with TRBD1. Germline-derived CDR1 and CDR2 are LGHNA and YSLEER. V was clipped by 4 bases and J by 5 bases; unmatched bases: 2. There are 13 residues in the CDR3. In DNA, the CDR3 is TGCGCCAGCAGCCTCACAGGGGACAATGAGCAGTTCTTC. Translating it yields CASSLTGDNEQFF.

The genes are TRBV5-6 and TRBJ2-5; TRBD1 is a possible D gene (6 bases). The CDR3 is 14 residues long. In germline, CDR1 is SGHDT, CDR2 YYEEEE. V was pared by 4 bases and J by 4 bases, with 14 bases between. As DNA, the CDR3 is TGTGCCAGCAGCGATCAGCAGGGGCCAGAGACCCAGTACTTC. Protein sequence: CASSDQQGPETQYF.

Only a few counts were recorded for this clonotype. This rearrangement joins TRBV27 to TRBJ2-1; 8 bases fit TRBD2. The germline V gene encodes CDR1 MNHEY and CDR2 SMNVEV (reference sequence). The CDR3 covers 13 residues. The V gene end was trimmed by 10 bases and the J gene end by 7 bases; junction bases not matched to a gene: 9. This chain's CDR3 is CATTSGKVNEQFF. As DNA, the CDR3 is TGTGCCACCACTAGCGGAAAAGTGAATGAGCAGTTCTTC.

This clonotype was recorded many times. The chain links TRBV9 to TRBJ2-7; D is ambiguous. This CDR3 is built from 15 residues. The germline V gene encodes CDR1 SGDLS and CDR2 YYNGEE. The V and J ends lost 4 bases and 7 bases respectively, with 21 bases between them. The DNA of the CDR3 is TGTGCCAGCAGCCCCCGGGCGGATTCTGTGGGTGAGCAGTACTTC. Residues: CASSPRADSVGEQYF.

CDR3 sequence reads: CASSHTAGGYEQYF. The CDR3 coding sequence is TGTGCCAGCAGTCATACCGCCGGGGGATACGAGCAGTACTTC. This chain uses TRBV6-1 with TRBJ2-7, with a tentative D call TRBD2 (6 bases). Germline loops: CDR1 MNHNS, CDR2 SASEGT. The CDR3 length is 14 residues. Trimming removed 5 bases from V and 4 bases from J, with 15 bases in between.

This clonotype was seen a few times. The J gene is TRBJ2-1, the V gene TRBV10-3; D not resolved. Trimming pared 4 bases from V and 5 bases from J, leaving 6 bases between. Germline CDR1 and CDR2: ENHRY and SYGVKD. The CDR3 has 12 residues. The CDR3 here is CAISAKDNEQFF. DNA of the CDR3: TGTGCCATCAGTGCGAAAGACAATGAGCAGTTCTTC.

Ten or more counts support this clonotype. The rearrangement joins TRBV20-1 to TRBJ1-5; 10 nucleotides agree with TRBD1. Germline lookup yields CDR1 DFQATT and CDR2 SNEGSKA (reference sequence). CDR3 length: 13 residues. V trimming: 6 bases; J trimming: 7 bases; junction bases outside the gene matches: 6. Here the CDR3 DNA reads TGCAGTGCAGTGGACAGGGGGAGGCAGCCCCAGCATTTT. Its translation is CSAVDRGRQPQHF.

This clonotype was recorded a few times. V and J are TRBV27 and TRBJ2-1; no reliable D call. The CDR3 contains 11 residues. Germline CDR1 is MNHEY and CDR2 is SMNVEV (reference sequence). Trimming left V 5 bases short and J 10 bases short, with 9 bases between. CDR3 sequence (DNA): TGTGCCAGCAGTCCCGGGCGGGAGCAGTTCTTC. Translated, it gives CASSPGREQFF.

In this sample, this clonotype turned up a few times. The genes are TRBV27 and TRBJ2-5; D is unresolved. The germline V and J ends were trimmed by 3 bases and 2 bases, with 10 bases remaining between them. Germline V gene lookup returns CDR1 MNHEY and CDR2 SMNVEV (reference sequence). The CDR3 sequence is 14 residues long. Here the CDR3 reads CASSLNPVQETQYF. The DNA for the CDR3 is TGTGCCAGCAGTTTGAATCCAGTTCAAGAGACCCAGTACTTC.

In this sample, this clonotype turned up a few times. This rearrangement joins TRBV20-1 to TRBJ2-7; D is possibly TRBD2 (6 bases). Germline V gene lookup returns CDR1 DFQATT and CDR2 SNEGSKA (reference sequence). Trimming took off 0 bases at V and 4 bases at J, with 10 bases between the two ends. CDR3 size: 13 residues. The CDR3 spells CSAREERAYEQYF. As DNA, the CDR3 is TGCAGTGCTAGAGAGGAGCGGGCATACGAGCAGTACTTC.

This clonotype was counted a few times. The chain recombines TRBV20-1 with TRBJ2-2; D may be TRBD2 (6 bases). The CDR3 is 16 residues long. Trimming stripped 0 bases from V and 1 base from J, with 12 bases between. Germline V lookup: CDR1 DFQATT, CDR2 SNEGSKA (reference sequence). The CDR3 bases are TGCAGTGCTAGAGACAGGAGACTAGAGAACACCGGGGAGCTGTTTTTT. Protein product: CSARDRRLENTGELFF.

This clonotype was seen a few times. The chain carries TRBV7-9 and TRBJ1-5; D is unclear. V was cut by 5 bases and J by 5 bases, with 13 bases left in between. In germline, CDR1 is SEHNR, CDR2 FQNEAQ (reference sequence). There are 14 residues in the CDR3. CDR3 protein: CASSLGRVDQPQHF. CDR3 sequence (DNA): TGTGCCAGCAGCCTGGGAAGGGTAGATCAGCCCCAGCATTTT.

V and J are TRBV5-6 and TRBJ2-4, with TRBD1 identical over 10 bases. The CDR3 length is 12 residues. CDR1 and CDR2 from the germline V gene are SGHDT and YYEEEE. Unmatched junction bases numbered 1, after V lost 2 bases and J lost 11 bases. CDR3 in amino acids: CASSLGTGVQYF. The DNA for the CDR3 is TGTGCCAGCAGCTTAGGGACAGGGGTTCAGTACTTC.

This clonotype occurred many times. V usage is TRBV7-6 and J usage is TRBJ2-7; D not resolved. Germline V gene lookup returns CDR1 SGHVS and CDR2 FNYEAQ. V was pared by 1 base and J by 5 bases, with 12 bases between. The CDR3 loop spans 14 amino acids. CDR3 residues: CASSLGVQLHEQYF. In nucleotides, the CDR3 is TGTGCCAGCAGCTTAGGGGTCCAACTACACGAGCAGTACTTC.

This clonotype was counted ten times or more. The CDR3 loop is CASSTGAFF. In nucleotides, the CDR3 is TGTGCCAGCTCAACGGGGGCTTTCTTT. This chain uses TRBV18 with TRBJ1-1; D is undetermined. The CDR3 spans 9 residues. Trimming removed 5 bases from V and 11 bases from J, with 6 bases in between. Per germline, CDR1 KGHSH and CDR2 LQKENI.

V gene TRBV27 combines with J gene TRBJ2-5; 7 nucleotides match TRBD2. CDR3 length: 18 amino acids. Losses at the gene ends were 6 bases for V and 9 bases for J; bases not matched to a gene: 25. Germline CDR1 MNHEY, CDR2 SMNVEV (reference sequence). The CDR3 loop reads CASSPVYSSSGTLGAQYF. The CDR3 DNA is TGTGCCAGCAGCCCCGTCTACTCGTCGAGCGGGACGTTAGGGGCCCAGTACTTC.